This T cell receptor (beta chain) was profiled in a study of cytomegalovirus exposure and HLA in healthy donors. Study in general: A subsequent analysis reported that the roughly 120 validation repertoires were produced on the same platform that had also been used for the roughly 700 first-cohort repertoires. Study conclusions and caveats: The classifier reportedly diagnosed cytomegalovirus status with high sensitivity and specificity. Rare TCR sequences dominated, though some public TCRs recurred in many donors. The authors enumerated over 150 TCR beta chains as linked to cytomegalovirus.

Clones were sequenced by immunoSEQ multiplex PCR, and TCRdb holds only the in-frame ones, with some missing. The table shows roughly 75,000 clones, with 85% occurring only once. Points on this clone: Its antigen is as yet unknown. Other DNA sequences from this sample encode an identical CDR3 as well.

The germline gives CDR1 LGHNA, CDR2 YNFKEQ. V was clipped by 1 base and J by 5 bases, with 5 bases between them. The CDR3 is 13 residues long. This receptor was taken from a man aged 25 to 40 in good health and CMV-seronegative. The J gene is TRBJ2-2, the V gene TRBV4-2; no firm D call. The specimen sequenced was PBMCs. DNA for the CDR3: TGTGCCAGCAGCCAAGTTTCGACCGGGGAGCTGTTTTTT. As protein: CASSQVSTGELFF.